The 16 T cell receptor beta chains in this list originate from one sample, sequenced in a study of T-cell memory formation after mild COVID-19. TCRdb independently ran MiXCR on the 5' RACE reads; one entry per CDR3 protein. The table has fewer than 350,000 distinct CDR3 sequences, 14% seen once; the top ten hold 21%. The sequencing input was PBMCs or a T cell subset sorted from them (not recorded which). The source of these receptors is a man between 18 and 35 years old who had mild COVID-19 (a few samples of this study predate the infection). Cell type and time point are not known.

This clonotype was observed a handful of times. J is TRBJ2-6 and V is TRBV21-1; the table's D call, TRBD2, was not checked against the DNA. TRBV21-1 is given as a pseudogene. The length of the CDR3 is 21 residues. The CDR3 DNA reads TGTGCCAGCAGCAAAAGCATAGGGAGTAGCGGGGGGAGCTCTGGGGCCAACGTCCTGACTTTC. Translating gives CASSKSIGSSGGSSGANVLTF.

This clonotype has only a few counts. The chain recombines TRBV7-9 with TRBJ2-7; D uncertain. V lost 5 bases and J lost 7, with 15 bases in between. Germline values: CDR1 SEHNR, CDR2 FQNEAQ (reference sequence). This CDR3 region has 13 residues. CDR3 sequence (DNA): TGTGCCAGCAGCCCCCCCGAAGCCCGAGAGCAGTACTTC. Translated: CASSPPEAREQYF.

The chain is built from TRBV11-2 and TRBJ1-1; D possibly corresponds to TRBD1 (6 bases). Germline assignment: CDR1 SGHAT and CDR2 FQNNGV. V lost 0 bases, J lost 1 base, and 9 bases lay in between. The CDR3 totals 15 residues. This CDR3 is CASSLEQGPNTEAFF. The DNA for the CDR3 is TGTGCCAGCAGCTTAGAACAGGGACCGAACACTGAAGCTTTCTTT. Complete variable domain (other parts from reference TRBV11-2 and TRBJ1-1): EAGVAQSPRYKIIEKRQSVAFWCNPISGHATLYWYQQILGQGPKLLIQFQNNGVVDDSQLPKDRFSAERLKGVDSTLKIQPAKLEDSAVYLCASSLEQGPNTEAFFGQGTRLTVV.

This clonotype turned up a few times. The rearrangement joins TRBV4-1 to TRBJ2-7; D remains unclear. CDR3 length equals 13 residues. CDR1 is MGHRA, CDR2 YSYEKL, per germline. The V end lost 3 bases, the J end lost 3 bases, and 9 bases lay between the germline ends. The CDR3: CASSHTDGYEQYV. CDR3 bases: TGCGCCAGCAGCCACACGGACGGCTACGAGCAGTACGTC.

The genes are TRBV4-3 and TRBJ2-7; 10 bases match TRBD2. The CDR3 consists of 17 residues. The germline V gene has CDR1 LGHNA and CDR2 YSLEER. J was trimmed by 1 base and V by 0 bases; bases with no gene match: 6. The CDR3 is CASSQDPVLAGSYEQYF. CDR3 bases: TGCGCCAGCAGCCAAGACCCGGTACTAGCGGGATCCTACGAGCAGTACTTC.

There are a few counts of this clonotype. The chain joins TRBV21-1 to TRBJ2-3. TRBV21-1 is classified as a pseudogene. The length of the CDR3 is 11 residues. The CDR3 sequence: CASTFTDTQYF. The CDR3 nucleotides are TGTGCCAGTACGTTCACAGATACGCAGTATTTT.

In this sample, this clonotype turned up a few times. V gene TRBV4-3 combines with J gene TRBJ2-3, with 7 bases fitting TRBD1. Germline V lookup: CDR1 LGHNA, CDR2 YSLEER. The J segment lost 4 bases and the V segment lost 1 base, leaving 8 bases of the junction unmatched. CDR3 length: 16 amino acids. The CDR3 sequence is CASSQVAVGGADTQYF. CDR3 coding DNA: TGCGCCAGCAGCCAAGTGGCAGTAGGGGGCGCAGATACGCAGTATTTT.

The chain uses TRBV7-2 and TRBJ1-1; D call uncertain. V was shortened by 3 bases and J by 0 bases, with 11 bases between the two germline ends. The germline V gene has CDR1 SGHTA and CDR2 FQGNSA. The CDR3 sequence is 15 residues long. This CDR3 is CASSFSWLMNTEAFF. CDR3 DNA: TGTGCCAGCAGCTTTAGCTGGTTGATGAACACTGAAGCTTTCTTT.

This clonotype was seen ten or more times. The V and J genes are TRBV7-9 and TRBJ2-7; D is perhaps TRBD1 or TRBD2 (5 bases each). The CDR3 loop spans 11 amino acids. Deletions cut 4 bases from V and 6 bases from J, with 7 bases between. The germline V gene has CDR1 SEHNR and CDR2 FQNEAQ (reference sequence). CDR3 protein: CASSSGTEQYF. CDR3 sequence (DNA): TGTGCCAGCAGCTCCGGGACCGAGCAGTACTTC. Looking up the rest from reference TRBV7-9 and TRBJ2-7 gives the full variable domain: DTGVSQNPRHKITKRGQNVTFRCDPISEHNRLYWYRQTLGQGPEFLTYFQNEAQLEKSRLLSDRFSAERPKGSFSTLEIQRTEQGDSAMYLCASSSGTEQYFGPGTRLTVT.

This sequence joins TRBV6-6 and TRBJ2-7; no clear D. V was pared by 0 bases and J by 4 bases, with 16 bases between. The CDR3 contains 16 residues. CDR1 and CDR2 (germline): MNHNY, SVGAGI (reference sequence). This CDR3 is CASSYSPQFTSYEQYF. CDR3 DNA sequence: TGTGCCAGCAGTTACTCCCCCCAATTTACGTCGTACGAGCAGTACTTC.

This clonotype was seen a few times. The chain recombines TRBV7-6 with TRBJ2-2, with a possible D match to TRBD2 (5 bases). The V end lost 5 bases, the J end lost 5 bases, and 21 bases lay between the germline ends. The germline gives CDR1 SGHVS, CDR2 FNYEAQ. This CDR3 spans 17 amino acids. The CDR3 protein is CASSPRALWGETGELFF. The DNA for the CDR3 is TGTGCCAGCAGCCCCCGCGCGCTCTGGGGAGAGACCGGGGAGCTGTTTTTT.

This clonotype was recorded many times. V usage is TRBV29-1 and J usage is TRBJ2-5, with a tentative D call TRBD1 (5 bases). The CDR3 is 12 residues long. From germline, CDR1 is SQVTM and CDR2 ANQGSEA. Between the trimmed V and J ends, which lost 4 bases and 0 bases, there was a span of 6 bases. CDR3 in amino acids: CSVGQHQETQYF. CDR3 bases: TGCAGCGTTGGACAGCACCAAGAGACCCAGTACTTC. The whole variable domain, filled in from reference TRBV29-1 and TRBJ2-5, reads SAVISQKPSRDICQRGTSLTIQCQVDSQVTMMFWYRQQPGQSLTLIATANQGSEATYESGFVIDKFPISRPNLTFSTLTVSNMSPEDSSIYLCSVGQHQETQYFGPGTRLLVL.

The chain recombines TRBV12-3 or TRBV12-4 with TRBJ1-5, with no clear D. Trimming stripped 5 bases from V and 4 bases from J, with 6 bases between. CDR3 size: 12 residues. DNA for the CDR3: TGTGCCAGCAGTCCCGAGAATCAGCCCCAGCATTTT. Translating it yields CASSPENQPQHF.

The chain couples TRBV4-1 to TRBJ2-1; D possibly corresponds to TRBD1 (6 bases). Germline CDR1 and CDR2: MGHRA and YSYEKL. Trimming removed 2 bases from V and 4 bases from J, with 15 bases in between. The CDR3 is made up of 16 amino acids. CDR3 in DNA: TGCGCCAGCAGCCAAAGGGAGACAGGAGAGTACAATGAGCAGTTCTTC. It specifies CASSQRETGEYNEQFF.

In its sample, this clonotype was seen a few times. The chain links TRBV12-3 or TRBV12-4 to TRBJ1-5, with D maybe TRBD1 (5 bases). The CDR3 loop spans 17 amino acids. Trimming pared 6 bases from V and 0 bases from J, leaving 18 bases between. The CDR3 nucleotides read TGTGCCAGCAGCGTGGGGTGGGGCAGTGATAGCAATCAGCCCCAGCATTTT. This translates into CASSVGWGSDSNQPQHF.

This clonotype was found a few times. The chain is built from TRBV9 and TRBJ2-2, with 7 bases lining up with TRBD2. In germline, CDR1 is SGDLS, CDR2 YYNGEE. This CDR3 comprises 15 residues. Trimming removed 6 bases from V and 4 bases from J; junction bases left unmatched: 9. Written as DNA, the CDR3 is TGTGCCAGCAACCGATGGGGGGAGGGCACCGGGGAGCTGTTTTTT. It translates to CASNRWGEGTGELFF.